This T cell receptor (beta chain) appears in the sequencing data of a study of T cell changes during pregnancy in multiple sclerosis. CDR3 length equals 14 residues. The germline V and J ends were trimmed by 4 bases and 0 bases, with 9 bases remaining between them. The germline V gene has CDR1 SEHNR and CDR2 FQNEAQ (reference sequence). Sequenced by immunoSEQ multiplex PCR; TCRdb stores in-frame clones only, minus some. Altogether approximately 59,000 clones are present, approximately 89% being singletons, with the ten largest covering roughly 1.5%. The V call is TRBV7-9, the J call TRBJ1-2; D is perhaps TRBD1 (5 bases). The specimen was peripheral blood, collected in the third trimester of pregnancy. The receptor was derived from a female donor in good health, enrolled as a control in a pregnancy study. For the CDR3, the DNA is TGTGCCAGCAGCTCCGACAGAACTAACTATGGCTACACCTTC. Protein product: CASSSDRTNYGYTF.